These T cell receptor beta chains were read from a single sample in a study of blood T cell repertoires in COVID-19. Using immunoSEQ multiplex PCR, the repertoire was profiled, and TCRdb retains in-frame clones only, with some absent. Among approximately 300,000 clones listed, about 88% were seen once. Sequencing was performed on peripheral blood. The receptors were sampled from a woman aged 25 to 39 with COVID-19, enrolled during active disease. Both conserved end residues are part of each CDR3. The order of the fields is D gene, V gene, J gene, clone size, CDR3 protein, CDR3 DNA. The D gene is left open where the match is weak. Not all rows give a size; the values are once, few, many and, for expanded clones, a class.

D: TRBD1; V: TRBV10-2; J: TRBJ2-7; size: .; CDR3: CASRPGQGASYEQYF; DNA: TGCGCCAGCAGACCGGGACAGGGGGCTAGCTACGAGCAGTACTTC
D: TRBD1; V: TRBV2; J: TRBJ2-7; size: .; CDR3: CASSERDRVYEQYF; DNA: TGTGCCAGCAGTGAAAGGGACAGGGTCTACGAGCAGTACTTC
D: TRBD1; V: TRBV6-5; J: TRBJ1-1; size: .; CDR3: CASTDRGQGNTEAFF; DNA: TGTGCCAGCACCGATAGGGGACAGGGGAACACTGAAGCTTTCTTT
D: .; V: TRBV15; J: TRBJ1-1; size: .; CDR3: CATSSQGLNTEAFF; DNA: TGTGCCACCAGCAGCCAGGGGTTGAACACTGAAGCTTTCTTT
D: .; V: TRBV29-1; J: TRBJ2-7; size: .; CDR3: CSVARDYEQYF; DNA: TGCAGCGTGGCTAGAGACTACGAGCAGTACTTC
D: TRBD1; V: TRBV9; J: TRBJ2-5; size: .; CDR3: CASSLLGTGQQETQYF; DNA: TGTGCCAGCAGCCTCCTCGGGACAGGACAACAAGAGACCCAGTACTTC
D: TRBD2; V: TRBV7-3; J: TRBJ2-1; size: .; CDR3: CASSPSGSSYNEQFF; DNA: TGTGCCAGCAGCCCCAGCGGGAGCTCCTACAATGAGCAGTTCTTC
D: TRBD2; V: TRBV4-1; J: TRBJ2-3; size: .; CDR3: CASSPQGLAVNTDTQYF; DNA: TGCGCCAGCAGCCCCCAGGGACTAGCGGTAAACACAGATACGCAGTATTTT
D: TRBD1; V: TRBV30; J: TRBJ1-3; size: .; CDR3: CAWSEGQGDTIYF; DNA: TGTGCCTGGAGCGAAGGACAGGGAGACACCATATATTTT
D: TRBD2; V: TRBV24-1; J: TRBJ2-1; size: .; CDR3: CATSEPLLAGGNNEQFF; DNA: TGTGCCACCAGTGAGCCTCTACTAGCGGGAGGTAACAATGAGCAGTTCTTC
D: TRBD1; V: TRBV6-6; J: TRBJ2-7; size: .; CDR3: CASTRTGGNYEQYF; DNA: TGTGCCAGCACGCGGACAGGGGGGAACTACGAGCAGTACTTC
D: .; V: TRBV30; J: TRBJ1-1; size: .; CDR3: CAWSIGDITEAFF; DNA: TGTGCCTGGAGTATAGGGGACATCACTGAAGCTTTCTTT
D: TRBD1; V: TRBV18; J: TRBJ2-3; size: .; CDR3: CASSLFRGRTDTQYF; DNA: TGTGCCAGCTCACTCTTCAGGGGGCGGACAGATACGCAGTATTTT
D: TRBD2; V: TRBV13; J: TRBJ2-1; size: few; CDR3: CASSSLVAGATTYNEQFF; DNA: TGTGCCAGCAGCTCCCTAGTAGCGGGAGCCACAACCTACAATGAGCAGTTCTTC
D: .; V: TRBV10-3; J: TRBJ1-5; size: .; CDR3: CAISLREDLGPQHF; DNA: TGTGCCATCAGCCTAAGGGAGGATTTGGGGCCCCAGCATTTT
D: .; V: TRBV27; J: TRBJ1-1; size: .; CDR3: CASAWGAHTEAFF; DNA: TGTGCCAGTGCGTGGGGCGCCCACACTGAAGCTTTCTTT
D: .; V: TRBV4-1; J: TRBJ1-2; size: few; CDR3: CASSQDPGGLYGYTF; DNA: TGCGCCAGCAGCCAAGATCCGGGGGGGCTCTATGGCTACACCTTC
D: .; V: TRBV6-1; J: TRBJ2-7; size: .; CDR3: CASSEVRALEQYF; DNA: TGTGCCAGCAGTGAAGTGAGGGCCCTCGAGCAGTACTTC
D: .; V: TRBV29-1; J: TRBJ2-3; size: once; CDR3: CSGGLGDTQYF; DNA: TGCAGCGGGGGACTCGGGGATACGCAGTATTTT
D: TRBD2; V: TRBV4-1; J: TRBJ2-3; size: .; CDR3: CASSPAGGPGDTQYF; DNA: TGCGCCAGCAGCCCAGCGGGAGGGCCAGGAGATACGCAGTATTTT
D: TRBD2; V: TRBV5-4; J: TRBJ2-7; size: .; CDR3: CASSSPAGGSSYEQYF; DNA: TGTGCCAGCAGCTCCCCGGCGGGGGGTTCTTCCTACGAGCAGTACTTC
D: .; V: TRBV1; J: TRBJ2-7; size: .; CDR3: CTSSQNGTVLDEQYF; DNA: TGCACCAGCAGCCAAAACGGGACAGTGCTGGACGAGCAGTACTTC
D: TRBD2; V: TRBV29-1; J: TRBJ2-7; size: once; CDR3: CSGREGYITEQYF; DNA: TGCAGCGGGCGGGAGGGATATATTACAGAGCAGTACTTC
D: TRBD2; V: TRBV5-1; J: TRBJ2-7; size: .; CDR3: CASSPSGTSAMGQYF; DNA: TGCGCCAGCAGCCCTTCCGGGACTAGCGCGATGGGGCAGTACTTC
D: .; V: TRBV4-1; J: TRBJ2-7; size: .; CDR3: CASSQDSAGEQYF; DNA: TGCGCCAGCAGCCAAGATTCAGCGGGCGAGCAGTACTTC
D: TRBD1; V: TRBV9; J: TRBJ2-1; size: .; CDR3: CASSPGTGSGKVGYNEQFF; DNA: TGTGCCAGCAGCCCGGGGACAGGGTCCGGGAAGGTGGGGTACAATGAGCAGTTCTTC